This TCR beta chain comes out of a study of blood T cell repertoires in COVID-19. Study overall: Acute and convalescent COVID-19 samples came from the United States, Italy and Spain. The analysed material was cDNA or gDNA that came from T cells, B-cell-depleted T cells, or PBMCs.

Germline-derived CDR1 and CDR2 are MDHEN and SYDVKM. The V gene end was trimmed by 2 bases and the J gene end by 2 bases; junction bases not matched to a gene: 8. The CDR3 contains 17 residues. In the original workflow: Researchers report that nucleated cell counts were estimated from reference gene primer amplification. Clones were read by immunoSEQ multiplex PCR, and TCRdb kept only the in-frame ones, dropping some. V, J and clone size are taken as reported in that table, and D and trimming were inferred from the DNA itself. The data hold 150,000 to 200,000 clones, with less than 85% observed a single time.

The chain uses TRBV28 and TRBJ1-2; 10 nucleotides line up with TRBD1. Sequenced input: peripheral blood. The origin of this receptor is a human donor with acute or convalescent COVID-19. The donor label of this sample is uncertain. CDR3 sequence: CASSLSRTGGGNYGYTF. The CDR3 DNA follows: TGTGCCAGCAGTTTAAGCCGGACAGGGGGTGGAAACTATGGCTACACCTTC.